This TCR beta chain stems from a study of blood T cell repertoires in COVID-19 (TCRdb year 2020). Study-wide context: The collaborator samples originated in the United States, Italy and Spain and spanned the acute and convalescent phases of COVID-19. The repertoires were made available in a free public database intended to serve as a resource for research on the immune response to SARS-CoV-2. The material from the prospective study consisted of cDNA or gDNA derived from T cells, B-cell-depleted T cells, or PBMCs. Deeply sampled blood TCRbeta repertoires from subjects exposed to, actively infected with, or recovered from COVID-19 were included in the dataset. Samples were obtained from the ongoing ImmuneRACE study (first 160 participants) and from about 1,300 subjects provided by 6 global collaborators. A de-identified subject ID, COVID-19 status, age in years and sex were almost always included in the sample metadata. HLA class I and class II types, where available, came from metadata supplied by the sample provider rather than from assay-based typing. The research as a whole found: How much clinical and demographic metadata was included differed by source and by participant, and the metadata was provided uncurated.

The V and J ends are trimmed by 5 bases and 11 bases, leaving 18 bases between them. CDR1 and CDR2 are drawn from the germline V gene: MDHEN, SYDVKM. Inclusive of the bounding cysteine and phenylalanine, the CDR3 is 13 residues long. Left in the record is the CDR3 DNA by itself, 39 bases read in frame from the first base. Participants in the prospective study were aged 18 to 89 years, lived in under 30 United States geographic areas, and enrolled through a virtual design. Cohort assignment in the prospective study relied on participant-reported clinical history from a screening survey and a study questionnaire. Recovered participants in ImmuneRACE Cohort 3 were defined by two consecutive negative NP/OP PCR tests, clearance by a healthcare professional, or resolution of symptoms. In the prospective study, whole blood, serum and a nasopharyngeal or oropharyngeal swab were collected from each participant by mobile phlebotomists. Participants in the prospective study had the option to provide additional blood draws and questionnaires over a roughly two-month period. Before DNA extraction, prospective study blood samples were shipped either frozen or at room temperature.

The immunoSEQ Assay, a bias-controlled multiplex PCR, was used to amplify TCRbeta CDR3 regions from genomic DNA. As for the authors' bioinformatics: Nucleated cell counts per sample were estimated from amplification of reference gene primers within the assay. To quantify the absolute abundance of each unique TCRbeta CDR3 rearrangement, sequence reads were collapsed and filtered. Productive Simpson clonality was computed per sample as the square root of Simpson's diversity index over productive rearrangements. Drawn from immuneACCESS, this table holds only the in-frame rearrangements with V and J called that TCRdb kept. Clones are partly lost; checked studies trace under half to an unresolved V gene and leave the rest unexplained. The DNA was the basis for D and trimming; V, J and clone size are from that table. The sample profile shows 170,000 or so clones; approximately 84% of them were found once. Roughly 7% of the sample is taken by the ten largest.

A note on this clone: Its antigen target is currently unknown. It has no much larger one-base neighbor in the sample; base qualities were not kept.

Material: PBMCs or T cells enriched from blood (not recorded which). The chain uses TRBV28 and TRBJ1-1, with TRBD1 tentatively as D gene (6 bases match). The clonotype comes from a woman in her forties or fifties who had recovered from COVID-19. The DNA sequence reads TGTGCCAGCAGTGACAGAGGCCGACAGGTGGCTTTCTTT. Its translation reads: CASSDRGRQVAFF.